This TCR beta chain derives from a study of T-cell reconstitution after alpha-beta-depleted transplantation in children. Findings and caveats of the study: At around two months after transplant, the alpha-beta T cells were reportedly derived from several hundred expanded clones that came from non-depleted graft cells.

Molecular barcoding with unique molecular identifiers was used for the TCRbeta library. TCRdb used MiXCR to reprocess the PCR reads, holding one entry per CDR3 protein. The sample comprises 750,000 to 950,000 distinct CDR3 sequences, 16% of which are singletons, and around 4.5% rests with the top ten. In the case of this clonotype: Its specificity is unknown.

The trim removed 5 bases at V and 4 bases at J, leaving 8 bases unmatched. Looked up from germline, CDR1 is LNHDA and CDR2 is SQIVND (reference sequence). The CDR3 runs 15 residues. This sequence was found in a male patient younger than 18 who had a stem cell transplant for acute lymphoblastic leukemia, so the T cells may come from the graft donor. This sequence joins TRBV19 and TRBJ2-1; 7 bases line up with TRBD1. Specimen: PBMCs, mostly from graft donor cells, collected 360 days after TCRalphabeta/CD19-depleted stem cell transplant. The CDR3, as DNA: TGTGCCAGTAGTCCGGAACAGGGGCCATACAATGAGCAGTTCTTC. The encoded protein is CASSPEQGPYNEQFF.